This TCR beta chain was retrieved from a study of T cell responses to AZD1222 COVID-19 vaccine. Overall study: Second-dose schedules of about 4 or about 12 weeks were combined.

Clones were sequenced by immunoSEQ multiplex PCR, and TCRdb holds only the in-frame ones, with some missing. This sample has some 100,000 clones, with more than 75% found just once. A note on this clone: Its antigen remains unidentified.

Study-wide results and caveats: Seropositive status at baseline applied to only 6 or 7 AZD1222 recipients. Every sample of the repertoires postdated the peak T cell response. The donors showed a predominance of white British ancestry and of females, with possible underestimation of clonal diversity.

CDR1 and CDR2 from the germline V gene are LGHDT and YNNKEL (reference sequence). Trimming shortened V by 3 bases and J by 7 bases, and 16 bases separated the two germline ends. CDR3 length equals 15 residues. Sequenced material: peripheral blood, taken on day 0 of AZD1222 vaccination. This receptor was obtained from an adult in good health. This chain uses TRBV3-1 (or the pseudogene TRBV3-2) with TRBJ2-1; maybe TRBD2 (6 bases). In DNA form, the CDR3 reads TGTGCCAGCAGCCAGTCCGGGAGCCGGGGGAATGAGCAGTTCTTC. It translates to CASSQSGSRGNEQFF.